The 26 T cell receptor beta chains below come from one sample, sequenced in a study of blood T cell repertoires in COVID-19. The table came from immunoSEQ multiplex PCR; TCRdb's copy has only in-frame clones and leaves some out. The sample shows 200,000 to 250,000 clones, roughly 90% of them seen only once. The material sequenced was PBMCs or T cells enriched from blood (not recorded which). These receptors were obtained from a woman in her twenties or thirties who had recovered from COVID-19.

The chain carries TRBV14 and TRBJ1-1; TRBD1 agrees at 8 bases. The V segment lost 6 bases and the J segment 5 bases; nucleotides outside the gene matches: 5. CDR3 length: 13 amino acids. Germline loops: CDR1 SGHDN, CDR2 FVKESK. CDR3: CASSADRVTEAFF. The CDR3 bases are TGTGCCAGCAGTGCGGACAGGGTTACTGAAGCTTTCTTT.

This clone came up a few times. The chain couples TRBV29-1 to TRBJ2-5, with 9 positions matching TRBD2. The junction had 11 bases not matched to a gene; V was cut back by 4 bases and J by 5 bases. Germline loops: CDR1 SQVTM, CDR2 ANQGSEA. This CDR3 comprises 15 residues. The DNA of the CDR3 is TGCAGCGTTGTAGCGAGCGGGGGGAGGTTGGAGACCCAGTACTTC. It encodes CSVVASGGRLETQYF.

This sequence joins TRBV4-3 and TRBJ1-5; TRBD1 agrees at 9 bases. The V and J ends lost 0 bases and 7 bases, in that order; junction bases with no gene match: 10. The CDR3 runs to 17 residues. Germline lookup yields CDR1 LGHNA and CDR2 YSLEER. Written as DNA, the CDR3 is TGCGCCAGCAGCCAAGATTATTATATACAGGGGGCACAGCCCCAGCATTTT. Translated, it gives CASSQDYYIQGAQPQHF.

V gene TRBV18 combines with J gene TRBJ1-2; D perhaps matches TRBD1 (5 bases). Germline V gene data show CDR1 as KGHSH and CDR2 as LQKENI. V dropped 3 bases and J dropped 2 bases, with 10 bases sitting between them. The CDR3 extends over 14 amino acids. The CDR3 reads CASSPQQDNYGYTF. The CDR3 DNA is TGTGCCAGCTCACCGCAACAGGACAACTATGGCTACACCTTC.

This sequence joins TRBV5-1 and TRBJ1-6, with D unclear. This CDR3 region has 13 residues. Germline V gene lookup returns CDR1 SGHRS and CDR2 YFSETQ. V lost 0 bases, J lost 7 bases, and 5 bases lay in between. The CDR3 protein is CASSLVPNSPLHF. As DNA, the CDR3 is TGCGCCAGCAGCTTGGTCCCGAATTCACCCCTCCACTTT.

The V call is TRBV7-3, the J call TRBJ1-2; D remains unclear. The CDR3 covers 13 residues. The V gene lost 0 bases and the J gene lost 6 bases, with 8 bases spanning the gap. The germline gives CDR1 SGHTA, CDR2 FQGTGA. Here the CDR3 reads CASSLTAKDGYTF. CDR3 nucleotides: TGTGCCAGCAGCTTAACGGCAAAAGATGGCTACACCTTC.

The chain carries TRBV27 and TRBJ2-7, with 7 bases matching TRBD1. There are 13 residues in the CDR3. Germline loops: CDR1 MNHEY, CDR2 SMNVEV (reference sequence). The ends lost 0 bases at V and 7 bases at J; junction bases unmatched: 3. This CDR3 reads CASSLSSGGEQYF. The CDR3 bases are TGTGCCAGCAGTTTATCATCAGGGGGAGAGCAGTACTTC.

DNA for the CDR3: TGTGCCAGCAGCTTAGAAGGGGTACCTGGGACAGATACGCAGTATTTT. Its translation: CASSLEGVPGTDTQYF. The rearrangement links TRBV11-2 to TRBJ2-3; TRBD1 is a possible D gene (5 bases). V lost 0 bases and J lost 3, with 13 bases in between. The CDR3 is made up of 16 amino acids. The germline V gene encodes CDR1 SGHAT and CDR2 FQNNGV.

The J gene is TRBJ2-7, the V gene TRBV15; D is perhaps TRBD1 (6 bases). CDR1 and CDR2 (germline): LNHNV, YYDKDF (reference sequence). This CDR3 is 15 amino acids long. V was cut by 4 bases and J by 0 bases, with 13 bases left in between. This CDR3 is CATSTRQESSYEQYF. The CDR3 DNA is TGTGCCACCAGCACGCGACAGGAGAGCTCCTACGAGCAGTACTTC.

Worth noting for this clone: This same CDR3 is encoded by further DNA sequences in the sample. This rearrangement joins TRBV13 to TRBJ1-2; 9 bases align to TRBD1. The CDR3 contains 16 residues. Germline values: CDR1 PRHDT, CDR2 FYEKMQ (reference sequence). J was trimmed by 2 bases and V by 0 bases; bases with no gene match: 4. CDR3 protein: CASSLGQGAGNYGYTF. Here the CDR3 DNA reads TGTGCCAGCAGCTTAGGACAGGGGGCAGGGAACTATGGCTACACCTTC.

Ten or more counts support this clone. The chain employs TRBV4-1 and TRBJ2-3; 10 positions agree with TRBD2. The CDR3 totals 17 residues. Germline V gene data show CDR1 as MGHRA and CDR2 as YSYEKL. Losses at the gene ends were 3 bases for V and 2 bases for J; bases not matched to a gene: 8. The CDR3 DNA reads as TGCGCCAGCAGCCAGTGTCCTAGCGGGGGCCTCACAGATACGCAGTATTTT. Its translation is CASSQCPSGGLTDTQYF.

The chain couples TRBV7-9 to TRBJ1-5; 9 bases fit TRBD1. This CDR3 has 15 amino acids. The V and J ends lost 6 bases and 6 bases, in that order; junction bases with no gene match: 9. Germline lookup yields CDR1 SEHNR and CDR2 FQNEAQ (reference sequence). CDR3 nucleotides: TGTGCCAGCAGTTCGGACAGGGGAGAGGCTCAGCCCCAGCATTTT. It specifies CASSSDRGEAQPQHF.

The V gene is TRBV7-9, the J gene TRBJ1-4; TRBD1 matches at 8 bases. This CDR3 contains 16 residues. The V gene end was trimmed by 5 bases and the J gene end by 6 bases; junction bases not matched to a gene: 11. The germline CDR1 and CDR2 sequences are SEHNR and FQNEAQ (reference sequence). In DNA form, the CDR3 reads TGTGCCAGCAGCCCCCGGGGGCAGGGGGCGCATGAAAAACTGTTTTTT. This encodes CASSPRGQGAHEKLFF.

J is TRBJ1-5 and V is TRBV6-5; 10 nucleotides match TRBD1. The V gene's germline CDR1 is MNHEY and CDR2 SVGAGI. V was pared by 5 bases and J by 4 bases, with 2 bases of the junction left unmatched. The CDR3 is 14 amino acids. CDR3 bases: TGTGCCAGCAGTATGGACAGGGGGAATCAGCCCCAGCATTTT. Translating it yields CASSMDRGNQPQHF.

The rearrangement joins TRBV12-3 or TRBV12-4 to TRBJ1-4, with 9 bases aligning to TRBD1. The CDR3 length is 13 residues. V lost 6 bases, J lost 11 bases, and 7 bases stayed unmatched. DNA for the CDR3: TGTGCCAGCAGGGCCCGACAGGGGGTGAAACTGTTTTTT. Its translation: CASRARQGVKLFF.

This clone was counted once. The chain joins TRBV7-2 to TRBJ1-2; D remains ambiguous. CDR1 SGHTA and CDR2 FQGNSA come from the germline V gene. CDR3 size: 13 residues. V was clipped by 3 bases and J by 2 bases, with 7 bases between them. The CDR3: CASSFSGNYGYTF. The DNA of the CDR3 is TGTGCCAGCAGCTTTAGCGGAAACTATGGCTACACCTTC.

This clone was seen only once. This chain links TRBV18 with TRBJ2-1, with a possible D match to TRBD2 (6 bases). V was shortened by 4 bases and J by 7 bases, with 14 bases between the two germline ends. Germline V gene lookup returns CDR1 KGHSH and CDR2 LQKENI. The CDR3 runs to 14 residues. This CDR3 is CASSLRTGGNEQFF. In DNA, the CDR3 is TGTGCCAGCTCACTCAGAACAGGAGGGAATGAGCAGTTCTTC.

The chain has TRBV6-2 or TRBV6-3 and TRBJ1-1, with 10 bases fitting TRBD1. The CDR3 runs 13 residues. V lost 5 bases, J lost 9 bases, and 6 bases stayed unmatched. CDR1 is MNHEY and CDR2 is SVGEGT in the germline V gene. The CDR3: CASSIRQGAKAFF. The CDR3 DNA sequence: TGTGCCAGCAGTATAAGACAGGGGGCAAAAGCTTTCTTT.

This sequence joins TRBV5-1 and TRBJ1-6; D remains unclear. The CDR3 has 15 amino acids. V was shortened by 0 bases and J by 7 bases, with 11 bases between the two germline ends. Germline V gene lookup returns CDR1 SGHRS and CDR2 YFSETQ. CDR3: CASSLAGEGNSPLHF. In nucleotides, the CDR3 is TGCGCCAGCAGCTTGGCCGGGGAGGGCAATTCACCCCTCCACTTT.

This clone was recorded only once. The chain employs TRBV5-1 and TRBJ1-2, with 10 bases that match TRBD1. Germline V gene sequence: CDR1 SGHRS, CDR2 YFSETQ. Trimming cost V 4 bases and J 4 bases; bases outside gene matches: 7. This CDR3 is 15 amino acids long. The CDR3 DNA reads as TGCGCCAGCAGCCCAGGGGACAGGGGCGCCTATGGCTACACCTTC. Amino acid sequence: CASSPGDRGAYGYTF. The variable domain in full, with the rest retrieved from reference TRBV5-1 and TRBJ1-2, is KAGVTQTPRYLIKTRGQQVTLSCSPISGHRSVSWYQQTPGQGLQFLFEYFSETQRNKGNFPGRFSGRQFSNSRSEMNVSTLELGDSALYLCASSPGDRGAYGYTFGSGTRLTVV.

The chain employs TRBV4-3 and TRBJ1-1; 7 bases are a match to TRBD1. The germline CDR1 and CDR2 sequences are LGHNA and YSLEER. The CDR3 is 17 amino acids. V gave up 0 bases and J gave up 5 bases; unmatched junction bases: 12. CDR3 residues: CASSQDSGGPLRTEAFF. The CDR3 DNA reads as TGCGCCAGCAGCCAAGACTCAGGGGGACCTTTGAGGACTGAAGCTTTCTTT.

This chain links TRBV2 with TRBJ2-7; D perhaps matches TRBD2 (6 bases). CDR1 is SNHLY, CDR2 FYNNEI, per germline. The CDR3 totals 12 residues. V was clipped by 7 bases and J by 4 bases, with 11 bases between them. The DNA for the CDR3 is TGTGCCAGCATCATGGGGGGATACGAGCAGTACTTC. It encodes CASIMGGYEQYF.

V and J are TRBV7-6 and TRBJ1-6; TRBD1 matches 8 bases. The CDR3 loop spans 16 amino acids. J lost 7 bases, V lost 4 bases, and 9 bases had no gene match. Germline CDR1 is SGHVS and CDR2 is FNYEAQ. The CDR3 nucleotides read TGTGCCAGCAGCTACCGGGGCAGGGGGCCGAATTCACCCCTCCACTTT. It translates to CASSYRGRGPNSPLHF.

This sequence joins TRBV9 and TRBJ1-1; TRBD1 aligns across 11 bases. Germline-derived CDR1 and CDR2 are SGDLS and YYNGEE. The CDR3 length is 18 residues. The V gene end was trimmed by 4 bases and the J gene end by 1 base; junction bases not matched to a gene: 12. CDR3 residues: CASSSQPQDRGRNTEAFF. The CDR3 DNA reads as TGTGCCAGCAGCTCCCAACCCCAGGACAGGGGGCGGAACACTGAAGCTTTCTTT.

V is TRBV29-1 and J is TRBJ2-7, with a possible D match to TRBD1 (5 bases). V was clipped by 6 bases and J by 2 bases, with 8 bases between them. CDR1 and CDR2 from the germline V gene are SQVTM and ANQGSEA. The CDR3 loop spans 11 amino acids. The CDR3 loop reads CSVQGAYEQYF. The CDR3 DNA sequence: TGCAGCGTGCAGGGCGCCTACGAGCAGTACTTC.

A single count supports this clone. The genes are TRBV5-4 and TRBJ2-7; 7 positions match TRBD1. CDR1 and CDR2 (germline): SGHNT, YYREEE (reference sequence). After removal of 4 bases from V and 3 bases from J, the junction contained 10 bases not matched to a gene. This CDR3 is 15 amino acids long. CDR3 sequence reads: CASSTRRQGVYEQYF. CDR3 sequence (DNA): TGTGCCAGCAGCACCCGAAGACAGGGCGTCTACGAGCAGTACTTC.